This TCR beta chain was sequenced for a study of cytomegalovirus exposure and HLA in healthy donors. This clone turned up a few times. The target antigen is unknown. A multiplex PCR was run with 60 Vbeta primers and 13 Jbeta primers. Repertoires were generated with immunoSEQ multiplex PCR, while TCRdb's copy carries only in-frame clones and drops some. Of about 110,000 clones in the sample, about 90% are singletons; the top ten hold around 1.9%. Study-wide points: More clonal expansion characterized HLA-associated TCR beta chains than equally common others in a later analysis. The study put roughly 160 TCR beta chains on its list as cytomegalovirus-associated.

Germline CDR1 SGHRS, CDR2 YFSETQ. Trimming cost V 0 bases and J 3 bases; bases outside gene matches: 2. The CDR3 loop spans 15 amino acids. This receptor was obtained from a man aged 40-50 years in good health and CMV-seronegative. This rearrangement joins TRBV5-1 to TRBJ2-2, with 7 bases matching TRBD1. Sequenced: PBMCs. The CDR3 is CASSLVGGDTGELFF. The CDR3, as DNA: TGCGCCAGCAGCTTGGTAGGGGGCGACACCGGGGAGCTGTTTTTT.